This T cell receptor beta chain came from a study of T cells in Graves' hyperthyroidism and ophthalmopathy. Whole-study context: Peripheral blood was obtained at initial diagnosis, preceding any treatment.

This clonotype occurred many times. Amplification yielded TCR beta CDR3 regions, with RNA transcripts as the source. The primer set for the first-round RT-PCR of the TCR CDR3 was HTBI. TCRdb ran MiXCR on the multiplex PCR reads and lists one entry per CDR3 protein. The data show hundreds of thousands of distinct CDR3 sequences, with about 18% seen just once and 3.7% held by the top ten. The CDR3 is 15 amino acids. Germline lookup yields CDR1 MNHNS and CDR2 SASEGT. Trimming stripped 4 bases from V and 3 bases from J, with 12 bases between. V usage is TRBV6-1 and J usage is TRBJ2-2; a weak D match, TRBD2 (6 bases). Source material: blood. This receptor was taken from a woman aged 18-29 years with Graves' hyperthyroidism. Written as DNA, the CDR3 is TGTGCCAGCAGTGCCCGGAGGGTGGACACCGGGGAGCTGTTTTTT. Its translation: CASSARRVDTGELFF.